This T cell receptor (beta chain) is from a study of vaccination effects on CD4 cells after COVID-19. Before sequencing took place, the ViraFEST assay used viral peptide pools to expand antigen-specific CD4+ T cells. Upon completion of around eleven days in culture, CD4+ T cells were isolated. Vaccinees lacked prior SARS-CoV-2 infection and tested negative for nucleocapsid antibodies. Half-medium changes using IL-2 medium occurred on days 3 and 7. Study outcomes and limitations: Infection- and vaccine-induced clones contracted markedly late after vaccination.

On this clone: Antigen specificity is unknown.

The V and J ends lost 6 bases and 8 bases respectively, with 28 bases between them. The CDR3 runs to 17 residues. CDR1 is MNHEY, CDR2 SMNVEV, per germline (reference sequence). The protocol was immunoSEQ multiplex PCR, while the TCRdb copy is restricted to in-frame clones and leaves out a portion. The sample shows about 41,000 clones, more than 60% of them seen only once. Sequenced here: CD4+ T cells from PBMCs cultured with HCoV-OC43 spike peptides, sampled before COVID-19 vaccination. Subset given: HCoV-OC43 spike overlapping peptide pool stimulation. The TCR comes from a human donor who received a COVID-19 vaccine. The V gene is TRBV27, the J gene TRBJ1-2, with D possibly being TRBD1 (5 bases). The CDR3 here is CASSPRGAGLRGFGYTF. The DNA of the CDR3 is TGTGCCAGCAGCCCCCGAGGGGCAGGGCTCCGAGGGTTCGGCTACACCTTC.